This TCR beta chain comes out of a study of shared clonotypes between healthy human individuals (TCRdb year 2020). About the investigation overall: A couple of women and a few men aged 18 to 49 years were included in the cohort. For each donor, CD4 naive and CD4 memory were each given three plates, CD8 naive was given two plates, and CD8 memory was given one plate. Different laboratories and diverse techniques were used to prepare libraries and sequence TCR repertoires, to increase sequencing depth and limit assay-specific biases. Between about 0.85 and 9.5 billion PBMCs per donor were obtained by leukapheresis. To estimate repertoire size and how much clonotype sharing occurs between individuals, the study deeply sequenced the blood TCR repertoires of a handful of healthy adults.

Donors were healthy HIV-negative adults with no recently reported acute infections or vaccinations. Only Caucasian adults living in Nashville, Tennessee, USA were represented among the donors. CD8 memory samples consisted of magnetically selected CD45RO+ cells combined with CCR7-negative CD45RA+ effector memory (TemRA) cells. After blood collection by leukapheresis, PBMCs were isolated using Ficoll-Histopaque density gradient centrifugation and then cryopreserved in the vapor phase of liquid nitrogen. Analytical flow cytometry was used to check the purity and quantity of each magnetically sorted T cell population. Each sorted fraction had its genomic DNA isolated and then quantified by UV absorbance on a Nanodrop 2000c. As regards this clone: Its antigen specificity is not known. No per-base quality is available; no much larger clone lies one base away.

The CDR3 measures 15 amino acids from cysteine to phenylalanine. Only CDR3 DNA remains: 45 bases, in frame from the first base. V and J are truncated by 1 base and 3 bases respectively, leaving an intervening sequence of 12 bases. Looking up the germline V gene yields CDR1 MNHNS and CDR2 SASEGT. Overall study results and their limits: Estimated clonotype richness was generally larger for naive than for memory subsets. The small number of donors limited the genetic and exposure-history diversity represented. Sharing across a few donors was observed for 5% to 6.5% of naive CD4, under 4% of naive CD8, over 2% of memory CD4, and approximately 0.41% of memory CD8 clonotypes. Compared with non-shared clonotypes, clonotypes shared by all four sorted-subset donors had higher generation probabilities. Incomplete sequencing was indicated by rarefaction of sorted-subset datasets, despite the large sequencing depth. Based on pairwise subsampling, the degree of clonotype sharing among donors was expected to be affected by sequencing depth. Sampling was restricted to blood, and TCR repertoires in tissues likely differ from the TCR repertoires found in blood.

Using the deep immunoSEQ assay, multiplex PCR amplified TCR CDR3 regions from genomic DNA. Genomic DNA extracted from each cell subset was distributed evenly over all wells of several immunoSEQ 96-well plates, and each plate served as one replicate. Each replicate PCR for sorted subsets received around 0.2 ug genomic DNA, equal to around 32,000 T cell genomes. Purified libraries were measured with a Qubit 3.0 fluorometer, size-checked on a Bioanalyzer 2100, and measured again with the KAPA Library Quantification kit. Each immunoSEQ 96-well plate was sequenced on its own single-read 150-cycle Illumina NextSeq 550 flow cell. The study's processing was this. The immunoSEQ output contained only junctional sequences without quality scores, so filtering could not match that applied to full-length reads. To assign V/J genes and CDR3, sequences were annotated using PyIR, a Python wrapper for IgBLAST v1.9, with IMGT germline references. Reads with weak V/J assignments (E-value above 1e-6), missing CDR3, stop codons, out-of-frame junctions, or ambiguous translated residues were removed. V3J clonotypes were defined as sequences sharing the same inferred V gene, J gene, and CDR3 amino acid sequence. Percentage overlap between repertoires was calculated by dividing the number of shared unique clonotypes by the size of the smaller repertoire. Repertoire richness was assessed with RTK rarefaction, the Chao1 estimator, and Recon v2.1 estimates of unobserved clonotypes. Generation probabilities for all TCRbeta clonotypes obtained by the gDNA method from a few donors were computed using OLGA. Here the immuneACCESS table is served through TCRdb, limited to in-frame sequences with V and J called. Missing clones are a known gap in these copies; in checked studies unresolved V genes cover under half, and the rest lacks a known reason. V, J and clone size derive from that table, while D and trimming were established from the DNA sequence. The sample records under 80,000 clones, 60% to 80% of which are singletons. The ten most abundant clones make up roughly half of the sample.

The receptor was isolated from a man aged 25-40 years in good health. Sequences were obtained from memory CD8+ T cells sorted from blood. According to the study, the label for this sample's cell subset or site signals: CD45RO+ cells pooled with CCR7-negative TemRA cells. The receptor chain draws on TRBV6-1 and TRBJ1-2; a weak D assignment points to TRBD1 (5 bases agree). The DNA sequence is given as TGTGCCAGCAGTGAAGGCAGGGCGAACCACTATGGCTACACCTTC. Its translation reads: CASSEGRANHYGYTF.